This T cell receptor beta chain was retrieved from a study of T cell responses to AZD1222 COVID-19 vaccine. Study-wide results and caveats: Nearly half of spike-specific TCRs reportedly target variant regions that are unmutated in the B.1.351 and B.1.1.7 variants. Donor demographics were predominantly white British with a female majority; clonal diversity may be underestimated. Spike-specific TCR breadth and depth both grew after two AZD1222 doses.

With respect to this clone: The antigen remains undetermined.

Profiling relied on immunoSEQ multiplex PCR, and the TCRdb table lists in-frame clones only, not all of them. The sample has around 60,000 clones; around 81% are singletons. Second-dose intervals of approximately 4 or approximately 12 weeks were pooled. Between the trimmed V and J ends, which lost 0 bases and 2 bases, there was a span of 8 bases. Germline V gene data show CDR1 as MNHEY and CDR2 as SVGAGI. The CDR3 runs 14 residues. This TCR came from an adult who received the AZD1222 COVID-19 vaccine. This material consisted of peripheral blood, taken 28 days after the second AZD1222 dose. This chain links TRBV6-5 with TRBJ2-7; D is perhaps TRBD1 or TRBD2 (5 bases each). The CDR3 coding sequence is TGTGCCAGCAGTTACTCGGGACGGACCTACGAGCAGTACTTC. Translation gives CASSYSGRTYEQYF.